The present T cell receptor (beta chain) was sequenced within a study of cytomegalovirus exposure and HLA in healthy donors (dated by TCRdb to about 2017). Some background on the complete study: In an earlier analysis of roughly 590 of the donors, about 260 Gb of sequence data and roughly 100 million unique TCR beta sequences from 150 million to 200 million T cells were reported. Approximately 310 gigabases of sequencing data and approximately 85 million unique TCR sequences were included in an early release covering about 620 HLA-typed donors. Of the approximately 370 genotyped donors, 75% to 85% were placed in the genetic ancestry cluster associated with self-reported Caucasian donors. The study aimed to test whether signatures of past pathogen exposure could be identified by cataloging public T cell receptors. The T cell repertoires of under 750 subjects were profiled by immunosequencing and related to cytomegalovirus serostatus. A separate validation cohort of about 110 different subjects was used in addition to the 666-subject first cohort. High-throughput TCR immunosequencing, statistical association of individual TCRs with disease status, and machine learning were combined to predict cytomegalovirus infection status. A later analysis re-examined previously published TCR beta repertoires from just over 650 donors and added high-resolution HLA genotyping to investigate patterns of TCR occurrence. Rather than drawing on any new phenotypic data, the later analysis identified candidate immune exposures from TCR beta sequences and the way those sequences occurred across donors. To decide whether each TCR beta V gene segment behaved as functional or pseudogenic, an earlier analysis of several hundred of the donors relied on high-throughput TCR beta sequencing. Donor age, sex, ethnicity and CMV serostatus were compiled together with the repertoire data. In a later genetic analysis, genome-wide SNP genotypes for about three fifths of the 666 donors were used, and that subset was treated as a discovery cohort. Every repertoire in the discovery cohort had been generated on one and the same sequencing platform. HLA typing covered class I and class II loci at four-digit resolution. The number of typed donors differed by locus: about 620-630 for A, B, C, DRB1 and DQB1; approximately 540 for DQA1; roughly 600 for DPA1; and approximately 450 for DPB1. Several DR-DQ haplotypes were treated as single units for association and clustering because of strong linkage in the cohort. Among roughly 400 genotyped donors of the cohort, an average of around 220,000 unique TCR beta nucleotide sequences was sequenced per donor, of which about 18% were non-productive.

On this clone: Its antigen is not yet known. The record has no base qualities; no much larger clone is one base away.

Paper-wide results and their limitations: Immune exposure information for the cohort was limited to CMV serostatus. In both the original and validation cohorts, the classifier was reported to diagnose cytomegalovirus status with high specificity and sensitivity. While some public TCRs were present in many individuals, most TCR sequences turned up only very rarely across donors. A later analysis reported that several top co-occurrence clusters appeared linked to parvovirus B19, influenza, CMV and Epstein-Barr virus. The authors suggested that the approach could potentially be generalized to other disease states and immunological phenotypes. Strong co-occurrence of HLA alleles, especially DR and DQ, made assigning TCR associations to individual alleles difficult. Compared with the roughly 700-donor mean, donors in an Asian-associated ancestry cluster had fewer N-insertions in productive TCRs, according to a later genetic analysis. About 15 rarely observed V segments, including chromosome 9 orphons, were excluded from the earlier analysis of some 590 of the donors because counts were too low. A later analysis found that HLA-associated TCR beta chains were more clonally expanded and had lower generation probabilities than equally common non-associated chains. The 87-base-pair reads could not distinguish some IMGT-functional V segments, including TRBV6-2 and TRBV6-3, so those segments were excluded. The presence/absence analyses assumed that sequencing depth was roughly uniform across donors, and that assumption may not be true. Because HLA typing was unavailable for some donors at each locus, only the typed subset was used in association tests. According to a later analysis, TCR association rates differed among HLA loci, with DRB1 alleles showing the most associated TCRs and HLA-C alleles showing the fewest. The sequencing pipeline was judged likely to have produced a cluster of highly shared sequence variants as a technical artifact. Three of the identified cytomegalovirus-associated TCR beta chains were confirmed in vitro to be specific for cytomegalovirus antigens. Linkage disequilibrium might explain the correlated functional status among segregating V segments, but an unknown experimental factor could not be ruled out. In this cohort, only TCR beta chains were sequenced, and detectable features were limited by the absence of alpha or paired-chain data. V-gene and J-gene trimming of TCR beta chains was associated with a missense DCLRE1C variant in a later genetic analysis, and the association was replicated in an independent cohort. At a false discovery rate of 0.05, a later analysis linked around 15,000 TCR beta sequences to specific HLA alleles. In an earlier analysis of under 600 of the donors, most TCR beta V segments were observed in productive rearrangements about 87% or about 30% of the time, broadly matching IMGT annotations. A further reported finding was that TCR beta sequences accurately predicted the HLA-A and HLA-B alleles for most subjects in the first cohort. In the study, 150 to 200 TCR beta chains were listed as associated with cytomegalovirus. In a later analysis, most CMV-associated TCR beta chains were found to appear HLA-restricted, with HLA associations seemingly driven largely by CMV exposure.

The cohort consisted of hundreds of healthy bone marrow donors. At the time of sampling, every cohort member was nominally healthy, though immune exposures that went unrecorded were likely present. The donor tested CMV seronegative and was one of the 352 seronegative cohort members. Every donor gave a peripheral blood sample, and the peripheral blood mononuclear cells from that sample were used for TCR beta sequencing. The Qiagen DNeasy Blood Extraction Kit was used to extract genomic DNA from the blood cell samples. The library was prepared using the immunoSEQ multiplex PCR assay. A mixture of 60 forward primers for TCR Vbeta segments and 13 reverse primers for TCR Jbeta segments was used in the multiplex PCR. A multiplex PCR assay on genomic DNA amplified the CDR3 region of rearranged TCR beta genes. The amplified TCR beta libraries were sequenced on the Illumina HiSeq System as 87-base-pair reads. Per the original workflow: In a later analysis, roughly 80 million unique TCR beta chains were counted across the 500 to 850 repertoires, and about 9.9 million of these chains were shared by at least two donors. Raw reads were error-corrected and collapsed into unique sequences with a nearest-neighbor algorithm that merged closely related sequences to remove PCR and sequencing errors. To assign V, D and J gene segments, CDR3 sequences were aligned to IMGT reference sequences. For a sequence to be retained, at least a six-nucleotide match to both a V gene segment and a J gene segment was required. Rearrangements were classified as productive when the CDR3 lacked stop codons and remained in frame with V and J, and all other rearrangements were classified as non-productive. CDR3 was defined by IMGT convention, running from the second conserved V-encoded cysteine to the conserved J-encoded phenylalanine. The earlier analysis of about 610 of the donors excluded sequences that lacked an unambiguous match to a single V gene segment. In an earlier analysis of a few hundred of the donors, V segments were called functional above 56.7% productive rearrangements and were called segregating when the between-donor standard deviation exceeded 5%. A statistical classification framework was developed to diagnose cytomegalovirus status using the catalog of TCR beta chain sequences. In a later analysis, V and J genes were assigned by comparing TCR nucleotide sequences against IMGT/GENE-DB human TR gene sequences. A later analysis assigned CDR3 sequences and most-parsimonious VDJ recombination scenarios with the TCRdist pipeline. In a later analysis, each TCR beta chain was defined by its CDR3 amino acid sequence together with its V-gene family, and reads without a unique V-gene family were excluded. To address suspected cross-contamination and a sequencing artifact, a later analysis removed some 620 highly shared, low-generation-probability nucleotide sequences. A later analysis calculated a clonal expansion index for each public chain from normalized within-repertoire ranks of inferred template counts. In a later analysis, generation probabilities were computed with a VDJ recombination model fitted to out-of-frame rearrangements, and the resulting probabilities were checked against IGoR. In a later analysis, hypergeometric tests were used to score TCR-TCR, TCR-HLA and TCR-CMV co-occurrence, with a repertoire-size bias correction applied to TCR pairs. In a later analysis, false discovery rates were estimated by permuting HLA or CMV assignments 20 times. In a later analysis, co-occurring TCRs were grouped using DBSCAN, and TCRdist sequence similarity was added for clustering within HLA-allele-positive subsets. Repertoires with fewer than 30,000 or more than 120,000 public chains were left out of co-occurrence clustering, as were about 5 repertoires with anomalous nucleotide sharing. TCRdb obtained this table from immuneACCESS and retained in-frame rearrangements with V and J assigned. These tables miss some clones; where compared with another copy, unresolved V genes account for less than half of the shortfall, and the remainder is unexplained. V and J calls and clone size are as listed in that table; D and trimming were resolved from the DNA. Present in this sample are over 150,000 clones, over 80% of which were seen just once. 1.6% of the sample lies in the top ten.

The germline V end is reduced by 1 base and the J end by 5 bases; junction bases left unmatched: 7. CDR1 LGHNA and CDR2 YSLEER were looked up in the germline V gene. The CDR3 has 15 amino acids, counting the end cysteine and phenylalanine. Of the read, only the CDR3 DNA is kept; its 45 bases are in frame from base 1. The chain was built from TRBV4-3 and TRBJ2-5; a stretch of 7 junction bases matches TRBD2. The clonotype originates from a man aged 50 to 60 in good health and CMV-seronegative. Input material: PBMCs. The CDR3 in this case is CASSQVGGTRETQYF. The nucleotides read TGCGCCAGCAGCCAAGTCGGGGGGACCCGCGAGACCCAGTACTTC.